A single TCR beta chain is shown here with its context. The data belong to a study of patients and donors after allogeneic stem cell transplantation. TCRdb fed the RT-PCR reads into MiXCR, producing one record per CDR3 protein. The sample includes about 960,000 distinct CDR3 sequences, about a sixth of them seen just once. Specimen: blood, either unsorted or a sorted T cell fraction (not recorded which). The receptor was isolated from a human donor who was either an allogeneic HSCT recipient or a stem cell or donor lymphocyte infusion donor (not recorded which). It is not recorded whose cells these are; they may come from a transplant donor.

The DNA of the CDR3 is TGTGCCAGCAGCCGTCCGGGACAGGGTTCAGGCGAGCAGTACTTC. Translating it yields CASSRPGQGSGEQYF. The chain recombines TRBV6-1 with TRBJ2-7, with 9 bases matching TRBD1. CDR1 MNHNS and CDR2 SASEGT come from the germline V gene. The CDR3 totals 15 residues. J gave up 6 bases and V 6 bases, and 12 bases lay outside the gene matches.